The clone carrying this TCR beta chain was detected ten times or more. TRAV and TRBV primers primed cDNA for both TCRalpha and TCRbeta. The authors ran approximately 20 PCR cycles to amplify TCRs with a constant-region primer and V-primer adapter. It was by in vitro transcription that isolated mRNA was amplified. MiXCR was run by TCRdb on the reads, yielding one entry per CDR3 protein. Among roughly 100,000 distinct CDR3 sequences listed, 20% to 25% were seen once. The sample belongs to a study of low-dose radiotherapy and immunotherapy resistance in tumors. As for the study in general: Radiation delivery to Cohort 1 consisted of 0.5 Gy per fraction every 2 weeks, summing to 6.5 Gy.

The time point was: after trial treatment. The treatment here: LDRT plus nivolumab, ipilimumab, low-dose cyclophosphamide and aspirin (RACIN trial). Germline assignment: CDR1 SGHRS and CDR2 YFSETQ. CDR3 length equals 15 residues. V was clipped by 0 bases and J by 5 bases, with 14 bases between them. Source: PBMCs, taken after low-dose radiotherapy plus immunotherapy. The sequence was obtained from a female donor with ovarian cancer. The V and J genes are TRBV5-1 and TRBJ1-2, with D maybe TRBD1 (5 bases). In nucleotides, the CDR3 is TGCGCCAGCAGCTTGGGTACCTGGGACGTGTATGGCTACACCTTC. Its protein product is CASSLGTWDVYGYTF.